The 17 T cell receptor beta chains reported below all come from one sample, sequenced in a study of Ad26.COV2.S vaccination and SARS-CoV-2 variants (dated by TCRdb to 2020 to 2023). The protocol used for the library was the immunoSEQ multiplex PCR assay. TCRdb's version of the immuneACCESS table is confined to in-frame rearrangements and falls short of the full clone set. An unresolved V gene accounts for under half of the shortfall where checked; the remainder is of unknown origin. The sample profile shows approximately 350,000 clones; about 80% of them were found once. The ten largest clones capture approximately 7.8% of the sample. The sample's treatment or condition, from its label and the paper: about 20 received Ad26.COV2.S at low or high dose, single or two shots; a few received placebo; per-sample allocation not given. For vaccine and placebo recipients, the sequenced repertoires came from samples collected on day 63 after the first injection.

The sequenced sample was peripheral blood, obtained in a trial of Ad26.COV2.S vaccine versus placebo. All receptors come from a person between 18 and 60 years old who received the Ad26.COV2.S COVID-19 vaccine or a placebo.

The chain is built from TRBV11-1 and TRBJ1-1; D is unresolved. This CDR3 is 14 amino acids long. Trimming took 4 bases from V and 5 from J, leaving 14 bases between them. Germline V gives CDR1 SGHAT, CDR2 FQDESV (reference sequence). CDR3 in amino acids: CASSSRGRTTEAFF. CDR3 sequence (DNA): TGTGCCAGCAGCTCCCGCGGTCGAACGACTGAAGCTTTCTTT.

The CDR3: CASSSLRGRSGEKLFF. CDR3 bases: TGTGCCAGCAGCTCCCTCAGGGGGCGGTCCGGTGAAAAACTGTTTTTT. The genes are TRBV11-2 and TRBJ1-4, with 8 positions matching TRBD1. The CDR3 length is 16 residues. J was trimmed by 7 bases and V by 4 bases; bases with no gene match: 11. Germline V gene sequence: CDR1 SGHAT, CDR2 FQNNGV.

This clone was seen only once. Other DNA sequences in this specimen translate into the identical CDR3. This chain connects TRBV7-9 to TRBJ1-2; no reliable D call. CDR1 SEHNR and CDR2 FQNEAQ come from the germline V gene (reference sequence). V dropped 1 base and J dropped 4 bases, with 7 bases sitting between them. CDR3 size: 13 residues. CDR3 protein: CASSLGSGYGYTF. The CDR3 nucleotides read TGTGCCAGCAGCTTAGGATCCGGCTATGGCTACACCTTC.

The chain uses TRBV7-2 and TRBJ2-5; possible D gene TRBD1, 6 bases. V shed 1 base and J shed 4 bases, with 7 bases lying between them. There are 13 residues in the CDR3. Germline assignment: CDR1 SGHTA and CDR2 FQGNSA. Here the CDR3 reads CASSLEGGETQYF. CDR3 bases: TGTGCCAGCAGCTTAGAAGGGGGAGAGACCCAGTACTTC.

This clone was recorded only once. V gene TRBV5-1 combines with J gene TRBJ1-2; possible D gene TRBD1, 6 bases. The V end lost 0 bases, the J end lost 2 bases, and 11 bases lay between the germline ends. Germline CDR1 and CDR2: SGHRS and YFSETQ. CDR3 size: 15 residues. The CDR3 sequence is CASSLVPQGNYGYTF. The CDR3 bases are TGCGCCAGCAGCTTGGTCCCTCAGGGGAACTATGGCTACACCTTC.

This chain connects TRBV18 to TRBJ1-6; D is uncertain. Germline V lookup: CDR1 KGHSH, CDR2 LQKENI. Trimming left V 6 bases short and J 5 bases short, with 11 bases between. This CDR3 is built from 14 residues. For the CDR3, the DNA is TGTGCCAGCTCGCCCGACGCGGATAATTCACCCCTCCACTTT. Translation gives CASSPDADNSPLHF.

V gene TRBV11-3 combines with J gene TRBJ2-7; TRBD1 aligns across 7 bases. The CDR3 spans 14 residues. Trimming removed 2 bases from V and 7 bases from J; junction bases left unmatched: 8. Per germline, CDR1 SGHNT and CDR2 YENEEA. The CDR3 nucleotides are TGTGCCAGCAGCTTACGCCAGGGGGTAGGAGAGCAGTACTTC. Encoded protein: CASSLRQGVGEQYF. Complete variable domain (other parts from reference TRBV11-3 and TRBJ2-7): EAGVVQSPRYKIIEKKQPVAFWCNPISGHNTLYWYLQNLGQGPELLIRYENEEAVDDSQLPKDRFSAERLKGVDSTLKIQPAELGDSAVYLCASSLRQGVGEQYFGPGTRLTVT.

This sequence joins TRBV4-3 and TRBJ1-5, with unresolved D. Germline values: CDR1 LGHNA, CDR2 YSLEER. Trimming removed 4 bases at V and 6 bases at J, with 19 bases between. The CDR3 runs 16 residues. The CDR3 DNA follows: TGCGCCAGCAGCCCCCAGGTGACGTTTGAGGGTCAGCCCCAGCATTTT. It is translated as CASSPQVTFEGQPQHF.

The chain carries TRBV6-5 and TRBJ1-2; D call uncertain. Trimming cost V 7 bases and J 0 bases, with 12 bases left between them. The V gene's germline CDR1 is MNHEY and CDR2 SVGAGI. The CDR3 has 14 amino acids. The CDR3 spells CASKLPTANYGYTF. CDR3 coding DNA: TGTGCCAGCAAACTCCCGACGGCTAACTATGGCTACACCTTC.

This chain connects TRBV13 to TRBJ2-7; the D is unclear. The germline gives CDR1 PRHDT, CDR2 FYEKMQ (reference sequence). V lost 4 bases, J lost 1 base, and 17 bases lay in between. The CDR3 has 16 residues. The CDR3 spells CASSSLDLGTSYEQYF. The CDR3 DNA sequence: TGTGCCAGCAGCTCTTTGGATTTGGGTACTTCCTACGAGCAGTACTTC.

This chain joins TRBV10-3 and TRBJ2-7; 8 positions match TRBD1. The ends lost 6 bases at V and 5 bases at J; junction bases unmatched: 9. Germline V gene data show CDR1 as ENHRY and CDR2 as SYGVKD. CDR3 length equals 14 residues. The chain's CDR3 is CAIRRNSGGHEQYF. In nucleotides, the CDR3 is TGTGCCATCAGGAGAAACTCAGGGGGCCACGAGCAGTACTTC.

The J gene is TRBJ2-7, the V gene TRBV5-1, with 11 bases lining up with TRBD1. The CDR3 loop spans 14 amino acids. Germline V gene data show CDR1 as SGHRS and CDR2 as YFSETQ. The V and J ends lost 4 bases and 5 bases, in that order; junction bases with no gene match: 5. CDR3 bases: TGCGCCAGCAGCGCGGGACAGGGGGTCCACGAGCAGTACTTC. Translating gives CASSAGQGVHEQYF.

The V call is TRBV25-1, the J call TRBJ1-1, with D uncertain. Germline V gives CDR1 MGHDK, CDR2 SYGVNS. V gave up 0 bases and J gave up 1 base, with 6 bases separating them. The CDR3 covers 14 residues. DNA for the CDR3: TGTGCCAGCAGTGAATATAGCCGGAACACTGAAGCTTTCTTT. Protein: CASSEYSRNTEAFF.

This chain links TRBV5-1 with TRBJ2-7, with no clear D. V lost 0 bases, J lost 5 bases, and 6 bases lay in between. Germline CDR1 reads SGHRS; CDR2 reads YFSETQ. This CDR3 has 12 amino acids. The CDR3 region is CASSLDGHEQYF. DNA for the CDR3: TGCGCCAGCAGCTTGGACGGGCACGAGCAGTACTTC.

V gene TRBV5-4 combines with J gene TRBJ2-3, with unresolved D. The ends were cut back, 2 bases at V and 0 bases at J, with 10 bases in the middle. Per germline, CDR1 SGHNT and CDR2 YYREEE (reference sequence). CDR3 size: 15 residues. Here the CDR3 DNA reads TGTGCCAGCAGCTTAGGCCAAGGCAGCACAGATACGCAGTATTTT. Amino acid sequence: CASSLGQGSTDTQYF.

On this clone itself: Because it lacks the conserved phenylalanine or tryptophan at the end, this CDR3 is likely a read error. No DNA is shown, since the ends of the CDR3 on it are uncertain; the CDR3 is the one TCRdb lists. The chain couples TRBV19 to TRBJ2-7; TRBD2 was called by the table and not checked on the DNA. The CDR3 is 8 residues long, ends included. From germline, CDR1 is LNHDA and CDR2 SQIVND (reference sequence). Here the CDR3 reads CASNDYRP.

The chain combines TRBV24-1 with TRBJ2-3; D remains unclear. CDR1 and CDR2 (germline): KGHDR, SFDVKD. The CDR3 consists of 11 residues. Trimming removed 9 bases from V and 6 bases from J, with 9 bases in between. CDR3 residues: CATQYADTQYF. CDR3 nucleotides: TGTGCCACCCAGTACGCGGATACGCAGTATTTT.